This TCR beta chain was observed in a study of cytomegalovirus exposure and HLA in healthy donors. With V trimmed by 5 bases and J by 3 bases, 8 bases remained unmatched. The CDR3 totals 16 residues. CDR1 LNHDA and CDR2 SQIVND come from the germline V gene (reference sequence). PCR used 60 Vbeta primers and 13 Jbeta primers. Assay: immunoSEQ multiplex PCR; the TCRdb copy retains only in-frame clones and omits some. The sample consists of 65,000 or so clones, around three quarters of them appearing once. The chain combines TRBV19 with TRBJ2-1, with 9 bases aligning to TRBD1. The specimen sequenced was PBMCs. The receptor comes from a woman aged 40 to 55 in good health and CMV-seropositive. This CDR3 is CASSPRDRVNYNEQFF. Here the CDR3 DNA reads TGTGCCAGTAGTCCCCGGGACAGGGTGAACTACAATGAGCAGTTCTTC.